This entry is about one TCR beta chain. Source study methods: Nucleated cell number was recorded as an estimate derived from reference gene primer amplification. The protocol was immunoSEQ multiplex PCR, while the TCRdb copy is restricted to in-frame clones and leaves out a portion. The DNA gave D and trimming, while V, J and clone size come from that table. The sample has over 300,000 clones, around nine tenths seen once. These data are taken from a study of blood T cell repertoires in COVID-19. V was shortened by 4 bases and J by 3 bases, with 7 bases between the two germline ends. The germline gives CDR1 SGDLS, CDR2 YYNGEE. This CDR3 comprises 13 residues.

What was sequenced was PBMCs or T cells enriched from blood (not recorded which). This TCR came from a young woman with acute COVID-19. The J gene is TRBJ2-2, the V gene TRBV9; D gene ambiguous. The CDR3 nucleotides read TGTGCCAGCAGCCTTACAGACACCGGGGAGCTGTTTTTT. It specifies CASSLTDTGELFF.